Below are 17 T cell receptor beta chains sequenced from a single sample in a study of T-cell reconstitution after alpha-beta-depleted transplantation in children. Researchers prepared the TCRbeta library using unique molecular identifiers, the study reports. One entry per CDR3 protein results from TCRdb running MiXCR on the PCR reads. The sample lists under 450,000 distinct CDR3 sequences; around 15% were seen once. The sequencing used PBMCs, mostly from graft donor cells, collected 360 days after TCRalphabeta/CD19-depleted stem cell transplant. The source of these receptors is a boy under three years old who had a stem cell transplant for Wiskott-Aldrich syndrome, so the T cells may come from the graft donor.

The chain is built from TRBV20-1 and TRBJ1-5, with 7 positions matching TRBD1. From germline, CDR1 is DFQATT and CDR2 SNEGSKA (reference sequence). CDR3 length: 14 residues. With V trimmed by 0 bases and J by 4 bases, 3 bases remained unmatched. CDR3 nucleotide sequence: TGCAGTGCTAGAGATGACAGGGCTAATCAGCCCCAGCATTTT. It specifies CSARDDRANQPQHF.

In this sample, this clonotype turned up once. A much larger clone differs from this one at a single base, so this may be a read error. The chain links TRBV2 to TRBJ2-5; 9 nucleotides match TRBD1. V was pared by 8 bases and J by 4 bases, with 5 bases of the junction left unmatched. The CDR3 has 13 amino acids. Germline values: CDR1 SNHLY, CDR2 FYNNEI. CDR3 amino acids: CASCKDRGETQYF. DNA of the CDR3: TGTGCCAGCTGCAAGGACAGGGGAGAGACCCAGTACTTC.

The CDR3 nucleotides are TGCAGTGCTCTACTAGCGGGAGGATACTACGAGCAGTACTTC. This gives the protein CSALLAGGYYEQYF. This sequence joins TRBV20-1 and TRBJ2-7, with 12 bases aligning to TRBD2. CDR1 DFQATT and CDR2 SNEGSKA come from the germline V gene (reference sequence). The CDR3 has 14 residues. The trim removed 5 bases at V and 3 bases at J, leaving 5 bases unmatched.

This clonotype was seen only a few times. The chain is built from TRBV6-2 or TRBV6-3 and TRBJ2-7; 12 nucleotides line up with TRBD2. Germline CDR1 is MNHEY and CDR2 is SVGEGT. This CDR3 contains 16 residues. V shed 6 bases, J shed 5 bases, and the junction held 11 bases outside the gene matches. CDR3 sequence reads: CASSPLRRLAGDEQYF. In DNA form, the CDR3 reads TGTGCCAGCAGCCCCTTACGTCGACTAGCGGGAGACGAGCAGTACTTC.

V gene TRBV7-7 combines with J gene TRBJ2-2, with 8 bases lining up with TRBD1. The CDR3 sequence is 20 residues long. Germline values: CDR1 SSHAT, CDR2 FNYEAQ (reference sequence). Trimming cost V 4 bases and J 2 bases; bases outside gene matches: 18. CDR3 protein: CASSSRVGIGAGGNTGELFF. DNA for the CDR3: TGTGCCAGCAGCTCCCGGGTCGGAATAGGGGCAGGGGGCAACACCGGGGAGCTGTTTTTT.

The table lists this clonotype with a few counts. V is TRBV24-1 and J is TRBJ2-1, with 9 bases aligning to TRBD2. J lost 8 bases, V lost 6 bases, and 16 bases had no gene match. Germline loops: CDR1 KGHDR, CDR2 SFDVKD. CDR3 size: 17 residues. The DNA for the CDR3 is TGTGCCACCAGTAGAGCGGGAGGCCCCCCACATAGAGATGAGCAGTTCTTC. It yields the protein CATSRAGGPPHRDEQFF.

The chain is built from TRBV30 and TRBJ1-6; maybe TRBD1 (5 bases). CDR1 is GTSNPN, CDR2 SVGIG, per germline (reference sequence). The CDR3 runs 16 residues. V was shortened by 0 bases and J by 7 bases, with 16 bases between the two germline ends. CDR3 in DNA: TGTGCCTGGAGTGTAGGAGGCAGGGCCCGAAATTCACCCCTCCACTTT. This encodes CAWSVGGRARNSPLHF.

The genes are TRBV10-1 and TRBJ2-2; D unclear. CDR3 length: 13 residues. Germline CDR1 reads WNHNN; CDR2 reads SYGVQD (reference sequence). Trimming shortened V by 2 bases and J by 2 bases, and 3 bases separated the two germline ends. As DNA, the CDR3 is TGCGCCAGCAGTGAGGACAACACCGGGGAGCTGTTTTTT. Translation: CASSEDNTGELFF.

Turning to this clonotype: At one boundary the junction diverges from the germline segment, which might be a read error. The V and J genes are TRBV14 and TRBJ2-1; tentatively, D is TRBD2 (5 bases). Germline V gives CDR1 SGHDN, CDR2 FVKESK. The CDR3 loop spans 17 amino acids. The CDR3 DNA follows: TGTGCCAGCAGCCTTACGGCGAGGGAGCCCGGCTACCATGAGCAGTTCTTC. Translation gives CASSLTAREPGYHEQFF. The full variable domain, rest sourced from reference TRBV14 and TRBJ2-1, is EAGVTQFPSHSVIEKGQTVTLRCDPISGHDNLYWYRRVMGKEIKFLLHFVKESKQDESGMPNNRFLAERTGGTYSTLKVQPAELEDSGVYFCASSLTAREPGYHEQFFGPGTRLTVL.

V and J are TRBV5-1 and TRBJ2-7; TRBD2 aligns across 10 bases. The length of the CDR3 is 14 residues. Per the germline V gene, CDR1 is SGHRS and CDR2 is YFSETQ. Trimming took 7 bases from V and 3 from J; bases not matched to a gene: 7. CDR3 residues: CASHKGLANYEQYF. The CDR3 nucleotides read TGCGCCAGCCATAAGGGACTAGCGAACTACGAGCAGTACTTC.

The rearrangement links TRBV11-2 to TRBJ1-1; D is unclear. CDR3 length: 14 amino acids. Germline CDR1 reads SGHAT; CDR2 reads FQNNGV. The V gene lost 1 base and the J gene lost 1 base, with 7 bases spanning the gap. The CDR3 nucleotides read TGTGCCAGCAGCTTAGCGGTGGGGAACACTGAAGCTTTCTTT. Its translation is CASSLAVGNTEAFF.

This clonotype has just a few counts. V gene TRBV5-6 combines with J gene TRBJ2-5, with 9 bases identical to TRBD2. The CDR3 has 15 residues. The V gene's germline CDR1 is SGHDT and CDR2 YYEEEE. J lost 1 base, V lost 4 bases, and 5 bases had no gene match. As DNA, the CDR3 is TGTGCCAGCAGCACGGGGGGACTAGCCCAAGAGACCCAGTACTTC. Its translation is CASSTGGLAQETQYF.

A few counts support this clonotype. The gene calls are TRBV15 and TRBJ2-3; either TRBD1 or TRBD2 may fit D (5 bases each). This CDR3 is 13 amino acids long. V was trimmed by 1 base and J by 3 bases, leaving 5 bases between them. Germline CDR1 reads LNHNV; CDR2 reads YYDKDF (reference sequence). The CDR3 DNA reads as TGTGCCACCAGCAGAGGGGGGACAGATACGCAGTATTTT. This translates into CATSRGGTDTQYF. Full variable domain (rest looked up from reference TRBV15 and TRBJ2-3): DAMVIQNPRYQVTQFGKPVTLSCSQTLNHNVMYWYQQKSSQAPKLLFHYYDKDFNNEADTPDNFQSRRPNTSFCFLDIRSPGLGDTAMYLCATSRGGTDTQYFGPGTRLTVL.

This clonotype occurred a few times. V is TRBV5-1 and J is TRBJ1-2; the D gene is possibly TRBD1 (6 bases). The V and J ends lost 4 bases and 0 bases respectively, with 19 bases between them. This CDR3 contains 17 residues. Germline lookup yields CDR1 SGHRS and CDR2 YFSETQ. This CDR3 is CASSLMGPGTPNYGYTF. The CDR3, as DNA: TGCGCCAGCAGCCTGATGGGCCCCGGGACACCTAACTATGGCTACACCTTC.

This clonotype has more than one count but fewer than ten. V and J are TRBV28 and TRBJ2-1; TRBD2 matches at 9 bases. This CDR3 is built from 15 residues. Germline V gives CDR1 MDHEN, CDR2 SYDVKM. With V trimmed by 3 bases and J by 6 bases, 6 bases remained unmatched. The CDR3 DNA sequence: TGTGCCAGCAGTTTTGCGGGAGGGCTGGGCAATGAGCAGTTCTTC. Translation gives CASSFAGGLGNEQFF.

This clonotype was observed a few times. The chain joins TRBV29-1 to TRBJ2-5; D possibly corresponds to TRBD2 (6 bases). The CDR3 is 14 residues long. V lost 5 bases and J 3 bases, leaving 16 bases between the germline ends. Germline-derived CDR1 and CDR2 are SQVTM and ANQGSEA. CDR3 residues: CSVRRGTWKETQYF. The CDR3, as DNA: TGCAGCGTTAGGCGGGGCACTTGGAAAGAGACCCAGTACTTC.

J is TRBJ2-2 and V is TRBV12-3 or TRBV12-4; D not resolved. Trimming removed 7 bases at V and 5 bases at J, with 14 bases between. The CDR3 extends over 14 amino acids. The CDR3 is CASKGARVTGELFF. The CDR3 DNA is TGTGCCAGCAAGGGTGCTCGGGTGACCGGGGAGCTGTTTTTT.